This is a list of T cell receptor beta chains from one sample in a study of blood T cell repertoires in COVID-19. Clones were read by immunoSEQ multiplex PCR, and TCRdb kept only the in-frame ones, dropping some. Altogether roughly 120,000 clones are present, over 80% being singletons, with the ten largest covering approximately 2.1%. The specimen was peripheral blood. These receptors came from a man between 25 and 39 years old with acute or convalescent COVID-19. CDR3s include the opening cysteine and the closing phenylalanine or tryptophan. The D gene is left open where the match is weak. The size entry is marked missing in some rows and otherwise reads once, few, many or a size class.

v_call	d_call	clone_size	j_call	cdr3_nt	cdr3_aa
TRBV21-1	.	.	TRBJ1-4	TGTGCCAGCAACAAATCGGGGGAGGGGGAAAAACTGTTTTTT	CASNKSGEGEKLFF
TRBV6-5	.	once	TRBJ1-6	TGTGCCAGCAGTTCCCGCTATAATTCACCCCTCCACTTT	CASSSRYNSPLHF
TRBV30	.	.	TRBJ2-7	TGTGCCTGGAGTGTGGGGGGACAGTTGCTCGAGCAGTACTTC	CAWSVGGQLLEQYF
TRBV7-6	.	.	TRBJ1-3	TGTGCCAGCAGCTTAGTGCAGGGGCTTGGAAACACCATATATTTT	CASSLVQGLGNTIYF
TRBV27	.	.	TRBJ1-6	TGTGCCAGCAGTCCCCGTAATTCCTATAATTCACCCCTCCACTTT	CASSPRNSYNSPLHF
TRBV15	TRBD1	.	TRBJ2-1	TGTGCCACCAGCCCCTCCCGGGACAGGGCCTACAATGAGCAGTTCTTC	CATSPSRDRAYNEQFF
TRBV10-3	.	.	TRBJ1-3	TGTGCCATCAGGGGGTCGATGGGGCGAAACACCATATATTTT	CAIRGSMGRNTIYF
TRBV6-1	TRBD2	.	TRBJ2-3	TGTGCCAGCAGTGAAATCGGGGGGGGCGTGAGCACAGATACGCAGTATTTT	CASSEIGGGVSTDTQYF
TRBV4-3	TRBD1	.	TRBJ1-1	TGCGCCAGCAGCCACTTCGGGACAGCGAACACTGAAGCTTTCTTT	CASSHFGTANTEAFF
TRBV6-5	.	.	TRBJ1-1	TGTGCCAGCAGTCGAGCCCGGGGAAGATACACTGAAGCTTTCTTT	CASSRARGRYTEAFF
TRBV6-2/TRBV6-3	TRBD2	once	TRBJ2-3	TGTGCCAGCAGTCCCCAGGGACTAGCGCGGGATACGCAGTATTTT	CASSPQGLARDTQYF
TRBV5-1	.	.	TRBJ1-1	TGCGCCAGCAGCTTGACTCCACTGAGGAACACTGAAGCTTTCTTT	CASSLTPLRNTEAFF
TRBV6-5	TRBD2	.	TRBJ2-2	TGTGCCAGCATAGCGGGGCTGGACACCGGGGAGCTGTTTTTT	CASIAGLDTGELFF
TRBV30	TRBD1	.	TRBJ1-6	TGTGCCTGGAGTTCGTATCAGGGGGAGAATTCACCCCTCCACTTT	CAWSSYQGENSPLHF
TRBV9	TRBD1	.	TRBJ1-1	TGTGCCAGCAGCGTTGACAGGGCGGACACTGAAGCTTTCTTT	CASSVDRADTEAFF
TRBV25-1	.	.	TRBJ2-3	TGTGCCAGCAGTAAAAGAGACGGGGGGCGGTCCCCCACGCAGTATTTT	CASSKRDGGRSPTQYF
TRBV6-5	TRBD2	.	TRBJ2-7	TGTGCCAGCAGTTACCCATCTAGCGGGGCTTCCTACGAGCAGTACTTC	CASSYPSSGASYEQYF
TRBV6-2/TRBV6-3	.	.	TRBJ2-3	TGTGCCAGCAGCCGGGACTCCCACCCGCAGTATTTT	CASSRDSHPQYF
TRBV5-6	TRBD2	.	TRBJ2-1	TGTGCCAGCAGCTTGGACCTAGCGGGAGGGTACAATGAGCAGTTCTTC	CASSLDLAGGYNEQFF
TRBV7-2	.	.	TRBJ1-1	TGTGCCAGCACCTCAGGGGTTGGGACTGAAGCTTTCTTT	CASTSGVGTEAFF
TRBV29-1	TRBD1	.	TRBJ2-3	TGCAGCGTGGTCGGGACAGGGGGAGAGCAGTATTTT	CSVVGTGGEQYF
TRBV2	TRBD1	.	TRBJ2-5	TGTGCCAGCAGCGGCGGGACAGGGCAAGAGACCCAGTACTTC	CASSGGTGQETQYF
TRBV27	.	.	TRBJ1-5	TGTGCCAGCAGTTACGACAGTAGCAATCAGCCCCAGCATTTT	CASSYDSSNQPQHF
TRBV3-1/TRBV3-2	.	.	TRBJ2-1	TGTGCCAGCAGCCAAGAGAGGGTAGCTTTTAGCTCCTACAATGAGCAGTTCTTC	CASSQERVAFSSYNEQFF
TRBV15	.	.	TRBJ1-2	TGTGCCACCAGCAGGGGGCTGGTGTCTCTTGGCTACACCTTC	CATSRGLVSLGYTF
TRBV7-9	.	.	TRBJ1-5	TGTGCCAGCAGCTTAGACGTCGGGCCCCAGCATTTT	CASSLDVGPQHF
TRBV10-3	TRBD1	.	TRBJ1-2	TGTGCCATCGGGACAGAAGACGGCTACACCTTC	CAIGTEDGYTF
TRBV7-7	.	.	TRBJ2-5	TGTGCTAGCAGCGCGGGTACTGCGGGGGAGACCCAGTACTTC	CASSAGTAGETQYF
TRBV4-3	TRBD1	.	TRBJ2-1	TGCGCCAGCAGCCAAGGGGACAGACGAAGCTCCTACAATGAGCAGTTCTTC	CASSQGDRRSSYNEQFF
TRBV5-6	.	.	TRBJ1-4	TGTGCCAGCAGCTTTATCGACTCCAATGAAAAACTGTTTTTT	CASSFIDSNEKLFF
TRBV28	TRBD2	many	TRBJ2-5	TGTGCCAGCAGGAGCGGGGGGACCCAAGAGACCCAGTACTTC	CASRSGGTQETQYF
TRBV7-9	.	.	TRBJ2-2	TGTGCCAGCAGCCGGCAACAGGCCGGGGAGCTGTTTTTT	CASSRQQAGELFF